Reported below is one T cell receptor (beta chain). Its antigen is as yet unknown. For the second PCR, which ran for roughly 7 to 11 cycles, a sample-barcoded 5' primer and a J-beta primer mix were used. Each of the cDNA molecules was tagged by a template-switch adaptor with 12 random nucleotides. TCRdb used MiXCR to reprocess the 5' RACE reads, holding one entry per CDR3 protein. The sample shows over 1,200,000 distinct CDR3 sequences, approximately 63% of them seen only once. J gave up 11 bases and V 8 bases, and 17 bases lay outside the gene matches. The germline V gene has CDR1 SQVTM and CDR2 ANQGSEA. The CDR3 consists of 13 residues. The sample originates from a study of blood T cells in healthy people across ages. About the study: About one barcoded beta molecule per two T cells was the capture yield of template switching. Overall study findings and caveats: Possibly, changes in expanded clonotypes were confounded because donor CMV status was unknown.

Total RNA was extracted at no less than 5.5 micrograms per sample. The source is a man aged 18-30 years in good health. Sequenced input: blood. The chain couples TRBV29-1 to TRBJ2-5; 7 positions match TRBD1. The CDR3 is CSFYRGLNNEQYF. The CDR3 nucleotides are TGCAGCTTTTACAGGGGTCTGAACAATGAGCAGTACTTC.